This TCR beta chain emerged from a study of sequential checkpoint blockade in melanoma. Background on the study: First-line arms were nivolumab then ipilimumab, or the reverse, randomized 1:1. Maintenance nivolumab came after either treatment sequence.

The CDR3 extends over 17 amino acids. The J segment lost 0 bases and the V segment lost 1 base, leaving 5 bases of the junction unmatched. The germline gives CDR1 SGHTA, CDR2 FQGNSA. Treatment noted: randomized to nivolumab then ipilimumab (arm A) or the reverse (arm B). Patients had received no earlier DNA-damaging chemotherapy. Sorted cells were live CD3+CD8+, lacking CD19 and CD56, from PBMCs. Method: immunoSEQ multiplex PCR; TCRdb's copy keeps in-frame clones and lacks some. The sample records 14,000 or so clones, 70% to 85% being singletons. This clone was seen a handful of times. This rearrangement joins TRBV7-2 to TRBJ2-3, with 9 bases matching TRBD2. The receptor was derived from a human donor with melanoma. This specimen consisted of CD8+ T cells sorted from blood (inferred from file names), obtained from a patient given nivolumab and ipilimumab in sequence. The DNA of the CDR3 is TGTGCCAGCAGCTTAGAGTCTAGCGGGACCAGCACAGATACGCAGTATTTT. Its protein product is CASSLESSGTSTDTQYF.